This T cell receptor (beta chain) appears in the sequencing data of a study of blood T cell repertoires in COVID-19. Across the study: The analysed material was cDNA or gDNA that came from T cells, B-cell-depleted T cells, or PBMCs.

This CDR3 comprises 15 residues. V lost 0 bases and J lost 4, with 15 bases in between. Germline values: CDR1 GTSNPN, CDR2 SVGIG (reference sequence). As processed by the authors: Amplifying reference gene primers gave estimates of nucleated cell counts. Using immunoSEQ multiplex PCR, the repertoire was profiled, and TCRdb retains in-frame clones only, with some absent. The D gene and trimming were derived from the DNA, and the V and J assignments and clone size from that table. The sample shows about 52,000 clones, 75% to 90% of them seen only once. The sequenced sample consisted of peripheral blood. The receptor's source is a human donor in a cohort sampled during active COVID-19. The chain combines TRBV30 with TRBJ1-2; D unclear. The CDR3 DNA sequence: TGTGCCTGGAGTGTACTTCCGGGGTTCGGCTATGGCTACACCTTC. It translates to CAWSVLPGFGYGYTF.